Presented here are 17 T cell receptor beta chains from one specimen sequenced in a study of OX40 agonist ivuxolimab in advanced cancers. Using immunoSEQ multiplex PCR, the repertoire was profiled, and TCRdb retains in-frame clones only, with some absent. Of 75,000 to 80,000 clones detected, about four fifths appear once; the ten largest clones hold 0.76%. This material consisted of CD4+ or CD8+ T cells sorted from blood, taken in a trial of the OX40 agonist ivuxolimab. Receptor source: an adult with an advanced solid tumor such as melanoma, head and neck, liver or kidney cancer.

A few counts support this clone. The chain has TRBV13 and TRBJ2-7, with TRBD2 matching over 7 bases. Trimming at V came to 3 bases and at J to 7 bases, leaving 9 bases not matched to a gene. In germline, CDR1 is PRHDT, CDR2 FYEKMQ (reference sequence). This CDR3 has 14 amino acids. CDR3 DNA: TGTGCCAGCAGCTTTCTCGGGAGAGCGGGGGAGCAGTACTTC. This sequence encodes CASSFLGRAGEQYF.

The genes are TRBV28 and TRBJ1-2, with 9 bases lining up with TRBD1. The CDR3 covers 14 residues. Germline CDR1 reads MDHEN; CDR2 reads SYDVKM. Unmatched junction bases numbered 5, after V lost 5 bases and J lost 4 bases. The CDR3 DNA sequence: TGTGCCAGCAGTCTCCGGGACAGGGCCTATGGCTACACCTTC. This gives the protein CASSLRDRAYGYTF.

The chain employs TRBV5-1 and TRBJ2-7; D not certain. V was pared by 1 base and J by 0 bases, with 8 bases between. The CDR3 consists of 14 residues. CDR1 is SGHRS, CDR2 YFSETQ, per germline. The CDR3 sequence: CASSLRLNSYEQYF. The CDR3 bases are TGCGCCAGCAGCTTGAGGCTAAACTCCTACGAGCAGTACTTC.

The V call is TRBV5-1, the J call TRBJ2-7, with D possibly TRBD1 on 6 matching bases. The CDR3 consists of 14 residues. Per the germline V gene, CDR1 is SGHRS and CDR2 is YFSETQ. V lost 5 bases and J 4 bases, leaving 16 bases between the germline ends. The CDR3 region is CASRLDRGVYEQYF. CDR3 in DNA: TGCGCCAGCAGACTGGACAGAGGGGTATACGAGCAGTACTTC.

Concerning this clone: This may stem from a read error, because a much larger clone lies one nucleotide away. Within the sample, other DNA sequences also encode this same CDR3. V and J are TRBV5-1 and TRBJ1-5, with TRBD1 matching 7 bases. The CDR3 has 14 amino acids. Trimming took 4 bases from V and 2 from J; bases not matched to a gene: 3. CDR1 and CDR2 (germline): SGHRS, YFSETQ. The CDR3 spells CASSPDRGNQPQHF. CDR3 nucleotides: TGCGCCAGCAGCCCCGACAGGGGCAATCAGCCCCAGCATTTT.

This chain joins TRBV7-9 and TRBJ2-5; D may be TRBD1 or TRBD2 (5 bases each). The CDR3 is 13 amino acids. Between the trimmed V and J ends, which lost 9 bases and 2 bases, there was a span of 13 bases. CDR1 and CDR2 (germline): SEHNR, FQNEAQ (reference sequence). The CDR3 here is CASNRGTQETQYF. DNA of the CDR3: TGTGCCAGTAACCGGGGCACTCAAGAGACCCAGTACTTC.

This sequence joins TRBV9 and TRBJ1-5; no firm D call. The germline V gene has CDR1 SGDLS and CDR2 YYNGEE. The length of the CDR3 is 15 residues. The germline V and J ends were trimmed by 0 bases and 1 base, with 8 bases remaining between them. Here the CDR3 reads CASSVGVSSNQPQHF. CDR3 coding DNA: TGTGCCAGCAGCGTAGGGGTCTCAAGCAATCAGCCCCAGCATTTT.

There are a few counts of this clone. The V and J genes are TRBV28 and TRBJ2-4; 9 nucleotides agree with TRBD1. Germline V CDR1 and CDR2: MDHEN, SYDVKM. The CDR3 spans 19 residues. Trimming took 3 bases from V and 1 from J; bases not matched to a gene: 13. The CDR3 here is CASSFSINRGLGAKNIQYF. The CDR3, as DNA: TGTGCCAGCAGTTTCTCGATAAACAGGGGGCTTGGGGCCAAAAACATTCAGTACTTC.

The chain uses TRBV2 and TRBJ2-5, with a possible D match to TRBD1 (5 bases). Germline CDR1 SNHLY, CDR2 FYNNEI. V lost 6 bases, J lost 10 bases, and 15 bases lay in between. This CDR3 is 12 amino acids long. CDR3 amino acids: CASSNPPGHQYF. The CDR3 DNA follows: TGTGCCAGCAGCAACCCTCCCGGACACCAGTACTTC.

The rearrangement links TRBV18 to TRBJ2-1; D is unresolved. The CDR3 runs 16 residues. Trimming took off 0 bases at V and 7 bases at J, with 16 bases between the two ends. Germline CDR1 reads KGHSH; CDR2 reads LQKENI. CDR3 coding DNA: TGTGCCAGCTCACCACCTAACGGTAGGATGGCAAATGAGCAGTTCTTC. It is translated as CASSPPNGRMANEQFF.

DNA of the CDR3: TGTGCCAGCAGCCCATCCGGGGGAGGGGCTGCGCAGCCCCAGCATTTT. It specifies CASSPSGGGAAQPQHF. V is TRBV7-8 and J is TRBJ1-5; TRBD1 is a possible D gene (5 bases). The CDR3 runs 16 residues. The V and J ends lost 5 bases and 7 bases respectively, with 21 bases between them. Germline CDR1 is SGHVS and CDR2 is FQNEAQ.

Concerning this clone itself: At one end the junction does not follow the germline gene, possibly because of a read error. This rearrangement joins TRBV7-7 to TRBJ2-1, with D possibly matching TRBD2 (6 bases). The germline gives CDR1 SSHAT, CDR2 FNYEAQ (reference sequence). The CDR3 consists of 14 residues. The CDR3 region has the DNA TGTGCTAGCAGCTTAGCGGTGAAAGAGGGAGAGCAGTTCTTC. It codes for CASSLAVKEGEQFF.

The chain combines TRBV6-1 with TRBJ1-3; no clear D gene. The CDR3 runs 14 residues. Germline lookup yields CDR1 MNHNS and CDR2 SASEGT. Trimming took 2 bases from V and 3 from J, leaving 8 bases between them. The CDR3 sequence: CASSERAGGNTIYF. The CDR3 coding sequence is TGTGCCAGCAGTGAAAGGGCAGGTGGAAACACCATATATTTT.

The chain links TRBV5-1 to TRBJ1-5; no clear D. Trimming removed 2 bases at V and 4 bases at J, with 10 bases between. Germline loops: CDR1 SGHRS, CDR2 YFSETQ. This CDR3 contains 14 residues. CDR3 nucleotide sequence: TGCGCCAGCAGCTTAACGGGAGATAATCAGCCCCAGCATTTT. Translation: CASSLTGDNQPQHF.

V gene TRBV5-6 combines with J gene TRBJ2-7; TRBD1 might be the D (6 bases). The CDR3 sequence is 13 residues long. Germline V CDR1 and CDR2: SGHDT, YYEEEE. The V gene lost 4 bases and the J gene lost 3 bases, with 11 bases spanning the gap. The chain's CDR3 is CASSPTGFYEQYF. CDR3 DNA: TGTGCCAGCAGCCCCACAGGGTTCTACGAGCAGTACTTC.

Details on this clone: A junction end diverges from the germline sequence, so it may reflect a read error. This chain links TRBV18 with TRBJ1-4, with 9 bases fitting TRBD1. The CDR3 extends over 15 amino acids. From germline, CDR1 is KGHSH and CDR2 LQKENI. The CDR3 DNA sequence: TGTGCCAGCTCAGGTGGACAGGGGTCTAACGAAAAACTGTTTTTT. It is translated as CASSGGQGSNEKLFF.

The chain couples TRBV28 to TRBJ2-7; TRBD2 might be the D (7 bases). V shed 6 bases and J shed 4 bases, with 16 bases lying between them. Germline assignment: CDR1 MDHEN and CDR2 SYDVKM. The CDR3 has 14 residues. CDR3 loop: CASRGSGGSYEQYF. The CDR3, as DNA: TGTGCCAGCAGAGGGTCGGGGGGCTCTTACGAGCAGTACTTC.